This entry features one TCR beta chain sequence. Use of 60 Vbeta and 13 Jbeta primers characterized the PCR. TCRdb keeps only in-frame clones here, not all; method: immunoSEQ multiplex PCR. The sample has 100,000 to 150,000 clones; around 72% are singletons. The record originates from a study of cytomegalovirus exposure and HLA in healthy donors. Looked up from germline, CDR1 is WNHNN and CDR2 is SYGVQD (reference sequence). This CDR3 region has 13 residues. V was clipped by 2 bases and J by 5 bases, with 9 bases between them. The sequencing sample was made of PBMCs. The V and J genes are TRBV10-1 and TRBJ1-2; maybe TRBD1 (6 bases). The clonotype was recovered from a man aged 30-40 years in good health and CMV-seronegative. Here the CDR3 reads CASSEGQPYGYTF. The CDR3 bases are TGCGCCAGCAGTGAGGGACAGCCGTATGGCTACACCTTC.